This TCR beta chain was sequenced for a study of shared clonotypes between healthy human individuals. Study findings and constraints: Few donors limited the genetic and exposure-history diversity represented. The four-donor shared clonotypes exceeded non-shared clonotypes in generation probability, with non-shared ones scoring lower.

It was CD45RO-negative cells, positively selected for CCR7, that made up naive CD8 cells, with terminally differentiated effector memory CD45RA+ cells excluded. In the original workflow: There were no quality scores in the junction-only immunoSEQ sequences, so filtering differed. Assay: immunoSEQ multiplex PCR; the TCRdb copy retains only in-frame clones and omits some. V and J calls and clone size are copied from that table; D and trimming were computed from the DNA. The repertoire holds about 2.1 million clones, with over 85% as singletons. As to this clone: What it binds is unknown.

Germline CDR1 reads ENHRY; CDR2 reads SYGVKD. The CDR3 is made up of 12 amino acids. The V end lost 4 bases, the J end lost 1 base, and 3 bases lay between the germline ends. Source material: naive CD8+ T cells from PBMCs. The receptor's source is a man between 18 and 29 years old in good health. Some clones in this sample may be carry-over from other donors' samples. The chain joins TRBV10-3 to TRBJ2-3; D unresolved. The CDR3 reads CAISVGTDTQYF. The CDR3 DNA reads TGTGCCATCAGTGTCGGCACAGATACGCAGTATTTT.